This T cell receptor (beta chain) was sequenced during a study of blood T cell repertoires in COVID-19. Study background: Sources were T cells, B-cell-depleted T cells, or PBMCs; the material itself was cDNA or gDNA.

Grouping used clinical history reported by participants in a survey and questionnaire. CDR1 is SGHRS and CDR2 is YFSETQ in the germline V gene. This CDR3 is 16 amino acids long. The junction had 7 bases not matched to a gene; V was cut back by 3 bases and J by 1 base. Original processing notes: Reference gene primer amplification in the assay estimated nucleated cell counts. Produced via immunoSEQ multiplex PCR; TCRdb's table is partial and in-frame only. V and J calls plus clone size are reproduced from that table; the DNA served to infer D and trimming. The sample lists over 200,000 clones, 70% to 85% occurring once.

The gene calls are TRBV5-1 and TRBJ1-1, with TRBD1 matching over 9 bases. The clonotype was recovered from a man aged 40-55 years who had recovered from COVID-19. The sample taken for sequencing was PBMCs or T cells enriched from blood (not recorded which). In DNA, the CDR3 is TGCGCCAGCAGCTCACAACCGGACAGGGGGAACACTGAAGCTTTCTTT. It translates to CASSSQPDRGNTEAFF.